These T cell receptor beta chains were read from a single sample in a study of CD4 T cells in relation to SARS-CoV-2 and coronaviruses. TCRdb keeps only in-frame clones here, not all; method: immunoSEQ multiplex PCR. The sample has under 20,000 clones; around 82% are singletons. These TCRs are of unknown antigen specificity. Sequencing was performed on CD4+ T cells from PBMCs, cultured in vitro. The receptors derive from a human donor in good health. CDR3s include the opening cysteine and the closing phenylalanine or tryptophan. A D gene is named only where the DNA matches it firmly. The size entry is marked missing in some rows and otherwise reads once, few, many or a size class.

V gene	clone size	J gene	D gene	CDR3 DNA	CDR3 protein
TRBV30	-	TRBJ1-2	-	TGTGCCTGGAGTGGGGGCCCTCCCTATGGCTACACCTTC	CAWSGGPPYGYTF
TRBV2	-	TRBJ1-5	TRBD1	TGTGCCAGCCTACAGGGGATGGGCAATCAGCCCCAGCATTTT	CASLQGMGNQPQHF
TRBV28	-	TRBJ1-5	TRBD1	TGTGCCAGCAGTGGACAGGGGGCGCTTGGTCAGCCCCAGCATTTT	CASSGQGALGQPQHF
TRBV5-1	-	TRBJ2-5	-	TGCGCCAGCAGCTTGTTGGGGCGGGGTGCCCGAGCACCTCAAGAGACCCAGTACTTC	CASSLLGRGARAPQETQYF
TRBV5-5	-	TRBJ2-7	-	TGTGCCAGCAGCTTGGGGGGACAAGCCTACGAGCAGTACTTC	CASSLGGQAYEQYF
TRBV19	-	TRBJ2-5	TRBD2	TGTGCCAGTAGCCCCACTAGCGGGACAGAGACCCAGTACTTC	CASSPTSGTETQYF
TRBV6-2/TRBV6-3	-	TRBJ2-1	TRBD2	TGTGCCAGCAGCCCGGGACTAGAATACAATGAGCAGTTCTTC	CASSPGLEYNEQFF
TRBV9	-	TRBJ2-1	-	TGTGCCAGCAGCCCCCCCGTGGCAGAGCAGTTCTTC	CASSPPVAEQFF
TRBV7-8	-	TRBJ1-2	-	TGTGCCAGCAGCCGAAGTCGATATGGCTACACCTTC	CASSRSRYGYTF
TRBV6-5	-	TRBJ2-1	-	TGTGCCAGCACCGTGGGCGGCTCCTACAATGAGCAGTTCTTC	CASTVGGSYNEQFF
TRBV2	-	TRBJ1-1	-	TGTGCCAGCACCTGGGACCGCAACACTGAAGCTTTCTTT	CASTWDRNTEAFF
TRBV6-1	medium-sized	TRBJ2-1	TRBD1	TGTGCCAGCAGTGATACAGGGGGCTTTTTAGTGGGTAATGAGCAGTTCTTC	CASSDTGGFLVGNEQFF
TRBV27	-	TRBJ2-7	TRBD2	TGTGCCAGCAGTTTACGGGCGGGGGAGGGCTACGAGCAGTACTTC	CASSLRAGEGYEQYF
TRBV12-3/TRBV12-4	-	TRBJ1-4	TRBD1	TGTGCCAGCAGCCGGGGACAGGTGTTGTTTTTT	CASSRGQVLFF
TRBV7-9	-	TRBJ2-1	-	TGTGCCAGCAGCTTGTCTTTGCAGCTGAGGGTATACAATGAGCAGTTCTTC	CASSLSLQLRVYNEQFF
TRBV3-1/TRBV3-2	-	TRBJ1-1	-	TGTGCCAGCAGCCAGGGCACTGAAGCTTTCTTT	CASSQGTEAFF
TRBV9	-	TRBJ2-1	-	TGTGCCAGCAGCGTAGGACTAAACCTTTACAATGAGCAGTTCTTC	CASSVGLNLYNEQFF
TRBV27	few	TRBJ1-5	TRBD1	TGTGCCAGCAGTACGACGGGACAGGCCTTGACCCAGCATTTT	CASSTTGQALTQHF
TRBV7-3	-	TRBJ1-1	-	TGTGCCAGCAGCGGGGCCGCGGGGGTCACTGAAGCTTTCTTT	CASSGAAGVTEAFF
TRBV28	-	TRBJ1-6	-	TGTGCCAGCAGTTTACAGGGCGAAAATTCACCCCTCCACTTT	CASSLQGENSPLHF
TRBV12-3/TRBV12-4	-	TRBJ2-1	-	TGTGCCAGCAGTTTCCGGGTTGAAGTGCAGTTCTTC	CASSFRVEVQFF
TRBV29-1	-	TRBJ2-5	-	TGCAGCGGGGGAGAAGAGACCCAGTACTTC	CSGGEETQYF
TRBV15	-	TRBJ2-1	-	TGTGCCACCAGCAGCCCCTTATCGAACTCGGTTGAGCAGTTCTTC	CATSSPLSNSVEQFF
TRBV19	-	TRBJ1-1	-	TGTGCCAGTAGTTTGGCGAACACTGAAGCTTTCTTT	CASSLANTEAFF
TRBV4-2	-	TRBJ2-2	-	TGTGCCAGCAGCCAAGAGGTTGCGGCAGCGAACACCGGGGAGCTGTTTTTT	CASSQEVAAANTGELFF
TRBV5-1	-	TRBJ1-4	-	TGCGCCAGCAGCTTTTCCTGGAGGGCTAATGAAAAACTGTTTTTT	CASSFSWRANEKLFF
TRBV29-1	-	TRBJ2-1	-	TGCAGCGTTGACGAACGGCGCAGATACAATGAGCAGTTCTTC	CSVDERRRYNEQFF
TRBV27	-	TRBJ2-7	TRBD1	TGTGCCAGCAGTCCCGGGACAGAAAGACGCGAGCAGTACTTC	CASSPGTERREQYF
TRBV15	once	TRBJ2-4	-	TGTGCCACCAGCAGAAACCGGGACTTACGACACATTCAGTACTTC	CATSRNRDLRHIQYF
TRBV7-8	-	TRBJ2-1	TRBD2	TGTGCCAGCAGCCGAGTCCGAATAACTAGCGGGAGTTCCTACAATGAGCAGTTCTTC	CASSRVRITSGSSYNEQFF
TRBV30	-	TRBJ2-2	TRBD2	TGTGCCTGGAGTCGCGACGGGGGGACCGGGGAGCTGTTTTTT	CAWSRDGGTGELFF
TRBV5-4	few	TRBJ1-2	TRBD1	TGTGCCAGCAGCCCGGGGGGCGAGAGACAGGGTAGCAGCGGCTACACCTTC	CASSPGGERQGSSGYTF
TRBV7-9	-	TRBJ2-1	TRBD2	TGTGCCAGCAGCTTAGCTTTCACTAGCGATACCTACAATGAGCAGTTCTTC	CASSLAFTSDTYNEQFF
TRBV4-1	-	TRBJ2-3	-	TGCGCCAGCAGCCAGGGGGGACGGGGGCGAACAGATACGCAGTATTTT	CASSQGGRGRTDTQYF
TRBV4-1	-	TRBJ2-7	-	TGCGCCAGCAGCCAAGGAACTGCTGACTACGAGCAGTACTTC	CASSQGTADYEQYF
TRBV27	-	TRBJ1-1	-	TGTGCCAGCAGGTCTACAGGCCCAAGGACTGAAGCTTTCTTT	CASRSTGPRTEAFF
TRBV3-1/TRBV3-2	-	TRBJ2-1	TRBD2	TGTGCCAGCAGCCAAAACAAGGGACTAGCGGGGGGATCCTACAATGAGCAGTTCTTC	CASSQNKGLAGGSYNEQFF
TRBV6-5	few	TRBJ1-1	-	TGTGCCAGCAGTTACCAAGAGAACACTGAAGCTTTCTTT	CASSYQENTEAFF
TRBV2	-	TRBJ2-7	-	TGTGCCAGCAGTGAAGATGCAGTCTGGGACGAGCAGTACTTC	CASSEDAVWDEQYF
TRBV3-1/TRBV3-2	-	TRBJ2-7	-	TGTGCCAGCAGCCTTGGCCAGGGTCCCTACGAGCAGTACTTC	CASSLGQGPYEQYF
TRBV18	-	TRBJ1-1	-	TGTGCCAGCTCACCGGAGGCCAGAGTTAACACTGAAGCTTTCTTT	CASSPEARVNTEAFF
TRBV7-9	once	TRBJ2-1	-	TGTGCCAGCAGCCTTGCACTCCTCAGGGGAGAGAGTTACAATGAGCAGTTCTTC	CASSLALLRGESYNEQFF
TRBV20-1	-	TRBJ1-4	-	TGCAGTGCTAGTGGTCGGACGGAATTGGCTGAAAAACTGTTTTTT	CSASGRTELAEKLFF
TRBV15	-	TRBJ2-7	-	TGTGCCACCAGCAGAGATTCGGGGTGGAGCTCCTACGAGCAGTACTTC	CATSRDSGWSSYEQYF
TRBV2	-	TRBJ2-1	TRBD2	TGTGCCAGCAGTGAGGCTAGCGGGAGTATTGGCGCCTTGCAGTTCTTC	CASSEASGSIGALQFF
TRBV11-2	-	TRBJ2-2	TRBD2	TGTGCCAGCAGCCTAGGGATAGCGGGAGTCAGGGACACCGGGGAGCTGTTTTTT	CASSLGIAGVRDTGELFF
TRBV12-3/TRBV12-4	-	TRBJ2-5	TRBD1	TGTGCCGCTTCAAAGGGGGCGCACGAGACCCAGTACTTC	CAASKGAHETQYF
TRBV5-1	-	TRBJ2-7	TRBD1	TGCGCCAGCAGCCCGTTTGGGACAGGGGCCTCCTACGAGCAGTACTTC	CASSPFGTGASYEQYF
TRBV7-9	-	TRBJ2-6	-	TGTGCCAGCAGCCAAGGGGGGGTATTGGGGGCCAACGTCCTGACTTTC	CASSQGGVLGANVLTF
TRBV14	-	TRBJ2-1	-	TGTGCCAGCAGTAACCGGCTTCAGCAGTTCTTC	CASSNRLQQFF
TRBV4-2	-	TRBJ2-3	TRBD1	TGTGCCAGCAGCCAAACAGGGGGCGCGAGCACAGATACGCAGTATTTT	CASSQTGGASTDTQYF
TRBV19	-	TRBJ1-5	-	TGTGCCAGTAGTATTGGTGGACAGAATCAGCCCCAGCATTTT	CASSIGGQNQPQHF
TRBV10-2	few	TRBJ2-2	-	TGCGCCAGCAGTGATTGGGGTGCCGGGGAGCTGTTTTTT	CASSDWGAGELFF
TRBV19	-	TRBJ2-1	-	TGTGCCAGTAGTATACGGTACAATGAGCAGTTCTTC	CASSIRYNEQFF
TRBV10-3	-	TRBJ1-1	TRBD1	TGTGCCATCGTAATACAGGGGGGCACTGAAGCTTTCTTT	CAIVIQGGTEAFF
TRBV30	-	TRBJ1-4	-	TGTGCCTGGAGTGTTGTCAGGGCTAATGAAAAACTGTTTTTT	CAWSVVRANEKLFF
TRBV5-4	few	TRBJ2-7	-	TGTGCCAGCAGCTTGCAGGGGGGAGACGAGCAGTACTTC	CASSLQGGDEQYF
TRBV6-4	-	TRBJ2-3	-	TGTGCCAGCGGGGCGGGACACACAGATACGCAGTATTTT	CASGAGHTDTQYF
TRBV19	-	TRBJ2-1	TRBD2	TGTGCCAGTAGTACTCAACTAGCGGGAGGGGGGAATGAGCAGTTCTTC	CASSTQLAGGGNEQFF
TRBV7-3	few	TRBJ2-7	-	TGTGCCAGCAGCTTCTCCCGGTCCTCCATAGGCGAGCAGTACTTC	CASSFSRSSIGEQYF